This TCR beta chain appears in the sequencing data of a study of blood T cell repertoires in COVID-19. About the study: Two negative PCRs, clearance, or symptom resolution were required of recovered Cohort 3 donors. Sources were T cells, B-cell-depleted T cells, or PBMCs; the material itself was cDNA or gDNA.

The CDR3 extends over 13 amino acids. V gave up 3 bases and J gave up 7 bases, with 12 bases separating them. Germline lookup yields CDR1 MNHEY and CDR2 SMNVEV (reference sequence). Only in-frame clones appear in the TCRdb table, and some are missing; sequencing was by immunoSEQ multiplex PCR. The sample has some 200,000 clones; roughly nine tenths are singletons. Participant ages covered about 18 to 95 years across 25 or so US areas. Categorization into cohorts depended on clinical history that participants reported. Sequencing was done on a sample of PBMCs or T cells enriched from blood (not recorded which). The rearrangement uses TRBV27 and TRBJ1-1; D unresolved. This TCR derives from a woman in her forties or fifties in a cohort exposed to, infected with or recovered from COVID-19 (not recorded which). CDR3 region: CASSFGLASEAFF. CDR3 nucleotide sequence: TGTGCCAGCAGTTTTGGCTTGGCTAGTGAAGCTTTCTTT.